This T cell receptor (beta chain) was identified during a study of T cell clones after liver transplantation. On the study more broadly: Immunosuppression withdrawal was tried within 2 years after liver transplantation in this trial. Blood was drawn pre-transplant, before withdrawal, and after full or failed withdrawal.

Findings and limits, study-wide: In two subjects, few donor cells limited the measurable donor-reactive repertoire.

In regard to this clone: Its antigen is as yet unknown.

This CDR3 has 13 amino acids. Germline CDR1 SGHDT, CDR2 YYEEEE. The V gene end was trimmed by 1 base and the J gene end by 6 bases; junction bases not matched to a gene: 2. The method was immunoSEQ multiplex PCR; TCRdb's version includes in-frame clones alone and lacks a portion of them. This repertoire shows under 85,000 clones, about four fifths found once; its top ten account for about 0.79%. The rearrangement uses TRBV5-6 and TRBJ2-3; TRBD1 aligns across 7 bases. The clonotype was recovered from a human patient who received a liver transplant. T cells may partly derive from the graft donor. The sequencing here drew on CD4+ T cells from blood, taken 12 months after liver transplant. The CDR3, as DNA: TGTGCCAGCAGCTTGCCAGGGGGTGATACGCAGTATTTT. The encoded protein is CASSLPGGDTQYF.